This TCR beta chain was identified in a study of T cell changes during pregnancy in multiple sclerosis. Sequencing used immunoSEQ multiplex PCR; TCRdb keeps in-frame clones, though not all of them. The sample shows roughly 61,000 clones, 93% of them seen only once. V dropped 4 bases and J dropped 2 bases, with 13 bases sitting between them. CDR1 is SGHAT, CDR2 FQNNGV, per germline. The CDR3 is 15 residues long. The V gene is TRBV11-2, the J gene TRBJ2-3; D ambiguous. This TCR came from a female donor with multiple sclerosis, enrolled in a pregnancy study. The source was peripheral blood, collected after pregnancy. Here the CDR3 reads CASSSTADITDTQYF. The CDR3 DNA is TGTGCCAGCAGCTCCACCGCCGACATCACAGATACGCAGTATTTT.